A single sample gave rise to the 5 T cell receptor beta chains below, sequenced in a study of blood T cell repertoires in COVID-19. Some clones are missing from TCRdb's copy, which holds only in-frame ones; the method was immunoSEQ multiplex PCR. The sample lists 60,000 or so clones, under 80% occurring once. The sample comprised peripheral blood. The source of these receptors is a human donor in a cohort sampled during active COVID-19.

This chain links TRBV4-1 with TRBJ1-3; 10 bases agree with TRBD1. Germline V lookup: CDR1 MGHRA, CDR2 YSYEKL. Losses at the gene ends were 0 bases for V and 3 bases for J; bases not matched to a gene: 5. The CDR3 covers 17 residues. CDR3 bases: TGCGCCAGCAGCCAAGAGTGGGACAGGGGTGGTGGAAACACCATATATTTT. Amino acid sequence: CASSQEWDRGGGNTIYF.

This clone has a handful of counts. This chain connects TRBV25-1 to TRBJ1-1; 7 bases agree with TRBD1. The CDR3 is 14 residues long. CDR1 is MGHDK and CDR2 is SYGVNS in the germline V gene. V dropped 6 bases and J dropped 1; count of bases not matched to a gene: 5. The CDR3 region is CASRSGGSNTEAFF. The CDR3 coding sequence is TGTGCCAGCAGATCAGGGGGGTCGAACACTGAAGCTTTCTTT.

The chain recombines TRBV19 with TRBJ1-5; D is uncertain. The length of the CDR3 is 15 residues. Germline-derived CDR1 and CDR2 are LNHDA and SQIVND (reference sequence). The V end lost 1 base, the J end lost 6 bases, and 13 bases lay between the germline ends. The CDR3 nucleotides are TGTGCCAGTAGTATAGTGGACCGGCGGGGTCAGCCCCAGCATTTT. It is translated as CASSIVDRRGQPQHF.

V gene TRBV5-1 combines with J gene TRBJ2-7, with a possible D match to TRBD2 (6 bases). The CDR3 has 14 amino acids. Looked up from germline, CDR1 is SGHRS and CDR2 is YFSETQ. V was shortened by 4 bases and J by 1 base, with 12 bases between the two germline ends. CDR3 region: CASSVLAQSYEQYF. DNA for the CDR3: TGCGCCAGCAGCGTCCTAGCGCAATCCTACGAGCAGTACTTC.

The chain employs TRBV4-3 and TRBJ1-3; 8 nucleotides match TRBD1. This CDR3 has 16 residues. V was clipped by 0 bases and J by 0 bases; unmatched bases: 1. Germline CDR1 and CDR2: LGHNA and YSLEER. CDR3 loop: CASSQEDRASGNTIYF. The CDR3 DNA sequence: TGCGCCAGCAGCCAAGAGGACAGGGCCTCTGGAAACACCATATATTTT.